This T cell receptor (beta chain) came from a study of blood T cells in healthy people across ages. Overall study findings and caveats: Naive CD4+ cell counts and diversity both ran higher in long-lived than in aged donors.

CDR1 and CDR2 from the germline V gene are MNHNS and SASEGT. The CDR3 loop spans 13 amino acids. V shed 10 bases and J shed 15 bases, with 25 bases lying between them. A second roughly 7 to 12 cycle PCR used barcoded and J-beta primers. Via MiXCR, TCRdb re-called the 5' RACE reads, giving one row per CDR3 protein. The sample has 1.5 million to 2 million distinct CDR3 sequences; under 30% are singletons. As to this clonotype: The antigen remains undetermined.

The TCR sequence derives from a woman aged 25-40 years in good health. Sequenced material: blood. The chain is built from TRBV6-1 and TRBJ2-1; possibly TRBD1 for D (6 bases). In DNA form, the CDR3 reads TGTGCCACGTTGCCCTCTGGACTTGGGGGCTGGTTCTTC. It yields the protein CATLPSGLGGWFF.